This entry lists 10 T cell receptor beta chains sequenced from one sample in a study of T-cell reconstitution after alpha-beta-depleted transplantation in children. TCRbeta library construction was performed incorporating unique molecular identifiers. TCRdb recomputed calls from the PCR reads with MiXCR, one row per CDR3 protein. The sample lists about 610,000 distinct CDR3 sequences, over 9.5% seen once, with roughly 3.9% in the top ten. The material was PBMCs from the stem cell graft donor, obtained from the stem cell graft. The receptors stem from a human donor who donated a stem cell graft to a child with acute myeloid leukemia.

CDR3 DNA sequence: TGCAGCGTCGCTAAATCATGGGAGGCTAACTATGGCTACACCTTC. Protein: CSVAKSWEANYGYTF. The V call is TRBV29-1, the J call TRBJ1-2, with D hard to call. Germline CDR1 is SQVTM and CDR2 is ANQGSEA. The CDR3 has 15 amino acids. V was pared by 6 bases and J by 0 bases, with 17 bases between. The full variable domain, its missing parts supplied by reference TRBV29-1 and TRBJ1-2, is SAVISQKPSRDICQRGTSLTIQCQVDSQVTMMFWYRQQPGQSLTLIATANQGSEATYESGFVIDKFPISRPNLTFSTLTVSNMSPEDSSIYLCSVAKSWEANYGYTFGSGTRLTVV.

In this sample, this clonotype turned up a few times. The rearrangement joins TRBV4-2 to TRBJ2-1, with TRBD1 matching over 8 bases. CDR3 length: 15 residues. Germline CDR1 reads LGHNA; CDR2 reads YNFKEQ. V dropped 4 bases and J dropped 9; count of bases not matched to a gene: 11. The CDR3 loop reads CASSPYPRGQGEQFF. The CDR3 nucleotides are TGTGCCAGCAGCCCGTACCCCAGGGGGCAGGGTGAGCAGTTCTTC.

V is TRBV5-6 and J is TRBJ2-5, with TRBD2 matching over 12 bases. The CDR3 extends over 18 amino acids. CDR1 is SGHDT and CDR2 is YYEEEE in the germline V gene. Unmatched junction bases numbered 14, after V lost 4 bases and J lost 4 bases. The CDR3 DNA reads TGTGCCAGCAGCGGGAGGACTAGCGGGATAGGCGTGGGAGAGACCCAGTACTTC. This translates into CASSGRTSGIGVGETQYF.

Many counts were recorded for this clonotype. The chain's CDR3 is CASSYSPGLSTEAFF. CDR3 DNA sequence: TGCGCCAGCAGCTACTCCCCGGGGCTATCCACTGAAGCTTTCTTT. The V gene is TRBV5-1, the J gene TRBJ1-1; tentatively, D is TRBD1 (5 bases). With 3 bases removed from V and 4 bases from J, the gap between germline ends came to 16 bases. CDR1 and CDR2 (germline): SGHRS, YFSETQ. The CDR3 covers 15 residues.

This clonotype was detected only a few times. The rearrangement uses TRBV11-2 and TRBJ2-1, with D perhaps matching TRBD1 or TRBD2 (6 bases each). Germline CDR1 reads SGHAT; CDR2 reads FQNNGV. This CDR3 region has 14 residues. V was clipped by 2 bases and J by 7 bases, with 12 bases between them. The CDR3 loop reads CASSLSGASNEQFF. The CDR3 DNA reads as TGTGCCAGCAGCTTATCGGGGGCGAGTAATGAGCAGTTCTTC. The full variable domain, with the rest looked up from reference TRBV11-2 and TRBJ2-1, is EAGVAQSPRYKIIEKRQSVAFWCNPISGHATLYWYQQILGQGPKLLIQFQNNGVVDDSQLPKDRFSAERLKGVDSTLKIQPAKLEDSAVYLCASSLSGASNEQFFGPGTRLTVL.

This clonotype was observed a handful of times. CDR3 loop: CASRGTGGTAEAFF. CDR3 nucleotide sequence: TGTGCCAGCAGGGGGACAGGGGGTACGGCTGAAGCTTTCTTT. J is TRBJ1-1 and V is TRBV28; 11 nucleotides line up with TRBD1. The CDR3 contains 14 residues. J gave up 6 bases and V 6 bases, and 6 bases lay outside the gene matches. Germline V gives CDR1 MDHEN, CDR2 SYDVKM.

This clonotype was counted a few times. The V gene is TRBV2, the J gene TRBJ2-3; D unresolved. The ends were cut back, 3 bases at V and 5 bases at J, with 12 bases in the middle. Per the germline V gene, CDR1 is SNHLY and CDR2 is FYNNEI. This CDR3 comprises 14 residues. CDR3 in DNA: TGTGCCAGCAGTGAGAGCCCGGGCCTAGATACGCAGTATTTT. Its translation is CASSESPGLDTQYF.

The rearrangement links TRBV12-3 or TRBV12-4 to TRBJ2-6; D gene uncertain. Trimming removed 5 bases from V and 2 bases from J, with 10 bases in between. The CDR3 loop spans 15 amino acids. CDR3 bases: TGTGCCAGCAGTCCCGACGGTGCTGGGGCCAACGTCCTGACTTTC. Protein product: CASSPDGAGANVLTF.

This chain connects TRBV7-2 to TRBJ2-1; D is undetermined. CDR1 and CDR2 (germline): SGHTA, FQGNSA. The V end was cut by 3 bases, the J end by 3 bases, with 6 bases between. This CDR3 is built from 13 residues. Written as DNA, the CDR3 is TGTGCCAGCAGCTTGGAGATCTACAATGAGCAGTTCTTC. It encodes CASSLEIYNEQFF.

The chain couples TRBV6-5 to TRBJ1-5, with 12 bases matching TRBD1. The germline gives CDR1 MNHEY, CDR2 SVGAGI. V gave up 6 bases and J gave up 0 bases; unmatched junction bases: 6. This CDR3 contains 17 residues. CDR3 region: CASRAGQGAYSNQPQHF. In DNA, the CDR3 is TGTGCCAGCAGGGCGGGACAGGGGGCTTATAGCAATCAGCCCCAGCATTTT.